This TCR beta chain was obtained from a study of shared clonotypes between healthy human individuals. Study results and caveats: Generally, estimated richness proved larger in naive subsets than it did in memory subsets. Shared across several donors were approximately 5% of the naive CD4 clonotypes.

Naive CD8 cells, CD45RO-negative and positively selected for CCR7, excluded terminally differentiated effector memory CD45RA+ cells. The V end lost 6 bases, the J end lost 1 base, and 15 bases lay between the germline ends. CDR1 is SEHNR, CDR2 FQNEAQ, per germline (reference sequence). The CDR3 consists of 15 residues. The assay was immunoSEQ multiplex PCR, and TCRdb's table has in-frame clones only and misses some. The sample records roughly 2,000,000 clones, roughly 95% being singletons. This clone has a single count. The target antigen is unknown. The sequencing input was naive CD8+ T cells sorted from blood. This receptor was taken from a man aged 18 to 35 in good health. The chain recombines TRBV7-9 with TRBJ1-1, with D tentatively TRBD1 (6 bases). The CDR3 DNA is TGTGCCAGCAGGGGGACGGGACAAGCGAACACTGAAGCTTTCTTT. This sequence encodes CASRGTGQANTEAFF.